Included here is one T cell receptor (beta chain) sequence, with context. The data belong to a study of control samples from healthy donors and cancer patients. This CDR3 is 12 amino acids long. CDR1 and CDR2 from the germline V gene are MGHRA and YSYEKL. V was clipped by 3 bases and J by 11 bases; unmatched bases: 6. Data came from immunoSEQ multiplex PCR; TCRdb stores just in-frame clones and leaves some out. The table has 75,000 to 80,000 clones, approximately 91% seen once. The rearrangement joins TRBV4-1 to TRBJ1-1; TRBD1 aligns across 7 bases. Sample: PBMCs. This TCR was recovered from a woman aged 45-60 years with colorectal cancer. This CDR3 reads CASSQGQRGAFF. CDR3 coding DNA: TGCGCCAGCAGCCAGGGACAGCGAGGGGCTTTCTTT.